Sequencing of this TCR beta chain was carried out in a study of CD8 T cells in ankylosing spondylitis. This clonotype was seen ten or more times. Each CDR3 protein is one row after TCRdb ran MiXCR on the 5' RACE reads. The sample has roughly 130,000 distinct CDR3 sequences; roughly 7.3% are singletons. Germline V gene sequence: CDR1 SGHVS, CDR2 FNYEAQ. The germline V and J ends were trimmed by 3 bases and 2 bases, with 11 bases remaining between them. The CDR3 length is 14 residues. The source material was blood, either unsorted or a sorted T cell fraction (not recorded which). The chain couples TRBV7-6 to TRBJ2-7, with D unclear. The receptor was derived from a male donor with ankylosing spondylitis or in good health (not recorded which). The CDR3 here is CASSFSPVAYEQYF. For the CDR3, the DNA is TGTGCCAGCAGCTTCAGCCCGGTGGCCTACGAGCAGTACTTC.